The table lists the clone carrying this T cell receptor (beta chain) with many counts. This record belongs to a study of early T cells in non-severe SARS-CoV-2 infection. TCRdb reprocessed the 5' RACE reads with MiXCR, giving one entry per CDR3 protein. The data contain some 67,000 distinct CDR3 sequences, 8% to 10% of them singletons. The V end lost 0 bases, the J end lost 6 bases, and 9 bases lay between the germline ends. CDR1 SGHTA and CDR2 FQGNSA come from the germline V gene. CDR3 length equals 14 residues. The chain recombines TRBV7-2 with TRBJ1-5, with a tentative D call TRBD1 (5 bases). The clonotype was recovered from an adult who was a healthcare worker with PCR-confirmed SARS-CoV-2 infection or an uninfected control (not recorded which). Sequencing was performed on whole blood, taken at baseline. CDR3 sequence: CASSLAGDSQPQHF. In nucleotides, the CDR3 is TGTGCCAGCAGCTTAGCAGGGGATAGTCAGCCCCAGCATTTT.